A single sample gave rise to the 21 T cell receptor beta chains below, sequenced in a study of shared clonotypes between healthy human individuals. Assay: immunoSEQ multiplex PCR; the TCRdb copy retains only in-frame clones and omits some. Counted here are 1.6 million or so clones, approximately 98.5% occurring once; the ten biggest clones make up 0.36%. Sequencing used naive CD4+ T cells sorted from blood. Subset of the sample: CD45RA+ positively selected. Receptors were obtained from a man younger than 40 in good health.

V and J are TRBV9 and TRBJ2-5; tentatively, D is TRBD2 (6 bases). The CDR3 is 14 amino acids. V lost 5 bases, J lost 10 bases, and 21 bases lay in between. Germline CDR1 and CDR2: SGDLS and YYNGEE. The CDR3 region is CASSAGGAWGDQYF. The CDR3 DNA follows: TGTGCCAGCAGTGCCGGTGGGGCCTGGGGGGACCAGTACTTC.

The chain recombines TRBV9 with TRBJ2-1, with a weak D call TRBD1 (5 bases). The ends were cut back, 2 bases at V and 0 bases at J, with 21 bases in the middle. The CDR3 runs 19 residues. Germline CDR1 reads SGDLS; CDR2 reads YYNGEE. CDR3 loop: CASSVGQARIPSSYNEQFF. As DNA, the CDR3 is TGTGCCAGCAGCGTGGGGCAGGCGAGGATTCCTAGCTCCTACAATGAGCAGTTCTTC.

The chain has TRBV4-3 and TRBJ2-3; 9 bases fit TRBD2. After removal of 1 base from V and 3 bases from J, the junction contained 11 bases not matched to a gene. The CDR3 has 18 residues. Germline V gene data show CDR1 as LGHNA and CDR2 as YSLEER. CDR3 protein: CASSQGVSGRRWTDTQYF. DNA of the CDR3: TGCGCCAGCAGCCAAGGGGTAAGCGGGAGGCGGTGGACAGATACGCAGTATTTT.

J is TRBJ2-5 and V is TRBV19; D gene ambiguous. This CDR3 has 16 residues. Per the germline V gene, CDR1 is LNHDA and CDR2 is SQIVND (reference sequence). V lost 8 bases to trimming and J lost 5 bases, with 24 bases between them. CDR3 DNA: TGTGCCAGTGGGCCGCCCACAGTGTTGGGTCCCGAGACCCAGTACTTC. Protein product: CASGPPTVLGPETQYF.

Points on this clone: Additional DNA sequences in this sample encode the identical CDR3. J is TRBJ2-3 and V is TRBV18, with D hard to call. V gave up 3 bases and J gave up 5 bases, with 3 bases separating them. Germline lookup yields CDR1 KGHSH and CDR2 LQKENI. The CDR3 runs 11 residues. The CDR3 sequence: CASSPLDTQYF. In DNA, the CDR3 is TGTGCCAGCTCACCGCTAGATACGCAGTATTTT.

The rearrangement links TRBV10-3 to TRBJ2-4; TRBD1 is a possible D gene (5 bases). Germline lookup yields CDR1 ENHRY and CDR2 SYGVKD. V lost 0 bases and J 4 bases, leaving 13 bases between the germline ends. CDR3 length: 16 residues. The CDR3: CAISESVRDRKNIQYF. The CDR3 DNA sequence: TGTGCCATCAGTGAGTCGGTCAGGGATAGGAAAAACATTCAGTACTTC.

V and J are TRBV13 and TRBJ2-1, with a weak D call TRBD2 (6 bases). Trimming shortened V by 1 base and J by 4 bases, and 14 bases separated the two germline ends. The germline gives CDR1 PRHDT, CDR2 FYEKMQ (reference sequence). The CDR3 is made up of 16 amino acids. CDR3 in DNA: TGTGCCAGCAGCTTAGCCGGGAGTGACTTTTACAATGAGCAGTTCTTC. As protein: CASSLAGSDFYNEQFF.

The chain is built from TRBV5-1 and TRBJ2-3; 8 nucleotides agree with TRBD2. CDR1 is SGHRS, CDR2 YFSETQ, per germline. Germline trimming cut 4 bases from V and 4 bases from J; bases unmatched to any gene: 5. CDR3 length equals 14 residues. Written as DNA, the CDR3 is TGCGCCAGCAGCGTAACTAGCGGCTCAGATACGCAGTATTTT. Translated: CASSVTSGSDTQYF. Full variable domain (remainder filled in from reference TRBV5-1 and TRBJ2-3): KAGVTQTPRYLIKTRGQQVTLSCSPISGHRSVSWYQQTPGQGLQFLFEYFSETQRNKGNFPGRFSGRQFSNSRSEMNVSTLELGDSALYLCASSVTSGSDTQYFGPGTRLTVL.

As for this clone: Other DNA sequences within the sample encode an identical CDR3. This sequence joins TRBV5-1 and TRBJ2-2; D may correspond to TRBD1 or TRBD2 (5 bases each). The V gene's germline CDR1 is SGHRS and CDR2 YFSETQ. CDR3 size: 12 residues. V was clipped by 7 bases and J by 2 bases, with 6 bases between them. The CDR3 loop is CASRDNTGELFF. CDR3 DNA sequence: TGCGCCAGCCGGGACAACACCGGGGAGCTGTTTTTT.

The CDR3 nucleotides read TGTGCCAGCAGTTTATACGGGACAACCTACGAGCAGTACTTC. Translation gives CASSLYGTTYEQYF. The V and J genes are TRBV28 and TRBJ2-7; possibly TRBD1 for D (6 bases). With 1 base removed from V and 2 bases from J, the gap between germline ends came to 9 bases. The germline V gene has CDR1 MDHEN and CDR2 SYDVKM. This CDR3 has 14 residues.

The rearrangement links TRBV18 to TRBJ2-7, with 8 bases identical to TRBD2. CDR3 size: 14 residues. CDR1 and CDR2 (germline): KGHSH, LQKENI. With 2 bases clipped from V and 4 bases from J, the junction kept 4 bases outside the gene matches. For the CDR3, the DNA is TGTGCCAGCTCACCAGGAGCGGGAGTTTACGAGCAGTACTTC. As protein: CASSPGAGVYEQYF. Using reference TRBV18 and TRBJ2-7 for the parts outside the CDR3, the full variable domain is NAGVMQNPRHLVRRRGQEARLRCSPMKGHSHVYWYRQLPEEGLKFMVYLQKENIIDESGMPKERFSAEFPKEGPSILRIQQVVRGDSAAYFCASSPGAGVYEQYFGPGTRLTVT.

This chain connects TRBV19 to TRBJ1-1; TRBD1 aligns across 7 bases. There are 14 residues in the CDR3. V shed 5 bases and J 4 bases; nucleotides not matched to a gene: 7. CDR1 is LNHDA and CDR2 is SQIVND in the germline V gene (reference sequence). As DNA, the CDR3 is TGTGCCAGTAGTGCCTCCCGGGACAGCACTGAAGCTTTCTTT. As protein: CASSASRDSTEAFF.

V and J are TRBV5-4 and TRBJ2-3, with 9 bases fitting TRBD2. The CDR3 consists of 15 residues. V lost 3 bases to trimming and J lost 2 bases; unmatched junction nucleotides: 4. Germline lookup yields CDR1 SGHNT and CDR2 YYREEE (reference sequence). The chain's CDR3 is CASSSGLAATDTQYF. In DNA form, the CDR3 reads TGTGCCAGCAGCTCGGGACTAGCTGCCACAGATACGCAGTATTTT.

This clone appeared once. The chain links TRBV9 to TRBJ1-1; D unclear. CDR3 length: 14 amino acids. The V and J ends lost 0 bases and 6 bases respectively, with 12 bases between them. Germline lookup yields CDR1 SGDLS and CDR2 YYNGEE. CDR3 nucleotides: TGTGCCAGCAGCGTAGCTCCGACCGGGCCTGAAGCTTTCTTT. It translates to CASSVAPTGPEAFF.

The V gene is TRBV29-1, the J gene TRBJ2-1; D unclear. Germline CDR1 SQVTM, CDR2 ANQGSEA. The CDR3 has 9 residues. Trimming removed 7 bases from V and 9 bases from J, with 7 bases in between. CDR3 region: CSAEAEQFF. The CDR3 DNA reads TGCAGCGCGGAAGCTGAGCAGTTCTTC.

CDR3 DNA: TGCAGCGTTGTAAGGGGATGGGGAGAGACCCAGTACTTC. The encoded protein is CSVVRGWGETQYF. The chain recombines TRBV29-1 with TRBJ2-5; D might be TRBD1 (5 bases). CDR3 size: 13 residues. The V end lost 4 bases, the J end lost 4 bases, and 13 bases lay between the germline ends. Germline CDR1 is SQVTM and CDR2 is ANQGSEA.

The V call is TRBV28, the J call TRBJ2-5, with 10 nucleotides matching TRBD2. The ends lost 1 base at V and 5 bases at J; junction bases unmatched: 7. Germline V gene sequence: CDR1 MDHEN, CDR2 SYDVKM. This CDR3 spans 16 amino acids. The CDR3 DNA sequence: TGTGCCAGCAGTTTATTCCCCGGGACTAGCGAGGAGACCCAGTACTTC. This translates into CASSLFPGTSEETQYF.

The CDR3 DNA follows: TGTGCCAGCAGTTTTGACGGGATGAAGGCTGAAGCTTTCTTT. Translated, it gives CASSFDGMKAEAFF. J is TRBJ1-1 and V is TRBV28; the D is unclear. V was shortened by 3 bases and J by 6 bases, with 14 bases between the two germline ends. Per germline, CDR1 MDHEN and CDR2 SYDVKM. This CDR3 is 14 amino acids long.

This chain joins TRBV5-1 and TRBJ2-1, with a tentative D call TRBD2 (6 bases). The CDR3 has 13 amino acids. The germline V and J ends were trimmed by 5 bases and 10 bases, with 16 bases remaining between them. Germline V CDR1 and CDR2: SGHRS, YFSETQ. CDR3 bases: TGCGCCAGCAGAGAGACTCTGAGCGGGGAGCAGTTCTTC. Amino acids: CASRETLSGEQFF.

Regarding this clone: Additional DNA sequences in this sample encode the identical CDR3. The gene calls are TRBV30 and TRBJ1-1, with TRBD1 as a possible D gene (5 bases). There are 13 residues in the CDR3. The germline V gene encodes CDR1 GTSNPN and CDR2 SVGIG (reference sequence). With 0 bases removed from V and 1 base from J, the gap between germline ends came to 6 bases. The CDR3 nucleotides are TGTGCCTGGAGTGTTGGACAGAACACTGAAGCTTTCTTT. Translated: CAWSVGQNTEAFF.

This clone was detected only once. The chain has TRBV5-4 and TRBJ1-2; D remains unclear. Trimming removed 0 bases at V and 8 bases at J, with 11 bases between. Per germline, CDR1 SGHNT and CDR2 YYREEE (reference sequence). The CDR3 consists of 13 residues. CDR3 in amino acids: CASSLVGRNGYTF. CDR3 in DNA: TGTGCCAGCAGCTTGGTTGGCAGGAACGGCTACACCTTC.